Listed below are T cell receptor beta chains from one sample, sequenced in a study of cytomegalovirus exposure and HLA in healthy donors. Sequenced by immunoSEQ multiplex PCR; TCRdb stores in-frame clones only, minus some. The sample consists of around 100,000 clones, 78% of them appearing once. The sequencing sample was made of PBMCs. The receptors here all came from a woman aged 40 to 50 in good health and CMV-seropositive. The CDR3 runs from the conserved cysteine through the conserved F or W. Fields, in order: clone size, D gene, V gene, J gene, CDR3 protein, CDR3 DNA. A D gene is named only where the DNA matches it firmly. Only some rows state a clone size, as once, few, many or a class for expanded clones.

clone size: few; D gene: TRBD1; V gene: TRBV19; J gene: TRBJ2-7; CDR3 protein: CASSPGDRDEQYF; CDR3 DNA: TGTGCCAGTAGTCCAGGGGACAGGGACGAGCAGTACTTC
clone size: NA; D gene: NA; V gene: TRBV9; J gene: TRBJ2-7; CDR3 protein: CASSVNGIGQIARQYF; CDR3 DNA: TGTGCCAGCAGCGTAAACGGGATAGGACAGATCGCCAGGCAGTACTTC
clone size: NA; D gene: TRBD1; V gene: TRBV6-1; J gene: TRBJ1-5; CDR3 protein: CASRGTGLGPQHF; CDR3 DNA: TGTGCCAGCAGAGGGACAGGCCTGGGGCCCCAGCATTTT
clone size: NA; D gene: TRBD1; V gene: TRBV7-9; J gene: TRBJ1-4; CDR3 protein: CASSFWTGEEKLFF; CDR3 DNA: TGTGCCAGCAGCTTCTGGACAGGGGAAGAAAAACTGTTTTTT
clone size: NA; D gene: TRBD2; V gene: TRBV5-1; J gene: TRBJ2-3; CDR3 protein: CASSLASGSTDTQYF; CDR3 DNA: TGCGCCAGCAGCTTGGCTAGCGGGAGCACAGATACGCAGTATTTT
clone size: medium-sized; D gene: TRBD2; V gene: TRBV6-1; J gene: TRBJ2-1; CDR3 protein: CASSETSGGSYNEQFF; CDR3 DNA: TGTGCCAGCAGTGAAACGTCGGGGGGCTCCTACAATGAGCAGTTCTTC
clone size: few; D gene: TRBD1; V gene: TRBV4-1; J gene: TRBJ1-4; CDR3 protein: CASSQNQRGQGDVKLFF; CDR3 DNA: TGCGCCAGCAGCCAAAATCAACGGGGACAGGGGGACGTAAAACTGTTTTTT
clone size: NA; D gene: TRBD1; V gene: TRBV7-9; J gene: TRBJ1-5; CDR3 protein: CASSPQGERQPQHF; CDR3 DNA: TGTGCCAGCAGCCCCCAGGGGGAACGACAGCCCCAGCATTTT
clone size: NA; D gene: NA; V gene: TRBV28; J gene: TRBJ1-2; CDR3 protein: CASSTTGYGYTF; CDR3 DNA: TGCGCCAGCAGCACGACAGGCTATGGCTACACCTTC
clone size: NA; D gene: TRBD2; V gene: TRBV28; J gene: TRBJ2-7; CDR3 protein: CASSRTSGYYEQYF; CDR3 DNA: TGTGCCAGCAGCCGAACTAGCGGTTACTACGAGCAGTACTTC
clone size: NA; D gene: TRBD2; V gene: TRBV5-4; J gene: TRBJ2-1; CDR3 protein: CASSPSGYEQFF; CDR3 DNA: TGTGCCAGCAGCCCTAGCGGGTATGAGCAGTTCTTC
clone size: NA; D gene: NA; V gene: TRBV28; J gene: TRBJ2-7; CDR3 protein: CASSLGTLPEQYF; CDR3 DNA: TGTGCCAGCAGTCTCGGGACACTCCCCGAGCAGTACTTC
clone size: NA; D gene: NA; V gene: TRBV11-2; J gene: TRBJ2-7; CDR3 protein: CASSSDIGGNYEQYF; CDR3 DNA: TGTGCCAGCAGCTCCGACATAGGAGGAAACTACGAGCAGTACTTC
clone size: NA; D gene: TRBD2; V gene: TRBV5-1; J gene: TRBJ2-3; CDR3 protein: CASSFATSGVWTSTDTQYF; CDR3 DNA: TGCGCCAGCAGCTTCGCGACTAGCGGGGTGTGGACTAGCACAGATACGCAGTATTTT
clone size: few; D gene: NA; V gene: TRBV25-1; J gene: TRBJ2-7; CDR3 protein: CASSEYSGQLTYEQYF; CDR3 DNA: TGTGCCAGCAGTGAATATTCCGGACAGCTGACCTACGAGCAGTACTTC
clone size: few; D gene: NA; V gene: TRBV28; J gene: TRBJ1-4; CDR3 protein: CASTEQGPEEKLFF; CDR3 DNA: TGTGCCAGCACGGAGCAGGGCCCGGAGGAAAAACTGTTTTTT
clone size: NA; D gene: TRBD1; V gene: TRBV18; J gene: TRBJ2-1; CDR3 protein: CASSPPAGGAYNEQFF; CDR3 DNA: TGTGCCAGCTCACCACCGGCAGGGGGCGCCTACAATGAGCAGTTCTTC